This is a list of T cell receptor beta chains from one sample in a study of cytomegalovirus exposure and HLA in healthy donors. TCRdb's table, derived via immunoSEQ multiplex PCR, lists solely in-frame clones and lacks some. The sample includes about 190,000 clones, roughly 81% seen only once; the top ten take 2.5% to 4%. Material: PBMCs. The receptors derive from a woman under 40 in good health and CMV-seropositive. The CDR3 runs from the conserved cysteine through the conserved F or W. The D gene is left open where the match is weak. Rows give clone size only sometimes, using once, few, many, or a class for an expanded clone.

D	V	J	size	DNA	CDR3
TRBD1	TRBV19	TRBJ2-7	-	TGTGCCAGTAGTTTCGGACAGGACTACGAGCAGTACTTC	CASSFGQDYEQYF
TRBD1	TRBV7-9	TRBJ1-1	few	TGTGCCAGCAGCTTAGTCAGGGGGGACACTGAAGCTTTCTTT	CASSLVRGDTEAFF
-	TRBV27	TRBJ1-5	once	TGTGCCAGCAGTTTAGGCGGATTTCGAGATCAGCCCCAGCATTTT	CASSLGGFRDQPQHF
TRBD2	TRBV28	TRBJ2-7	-	TGTGCCAGCAGTCCCTCGTTTGGCGGGAGTAGCGAGCAGTACTTC	CASSPSFGGSSEQYF
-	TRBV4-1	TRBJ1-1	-	TGCGCCAGCAGTTCGACAAGAAACACTGAAGCTTTCTTT	CASSSTRNTEAFF
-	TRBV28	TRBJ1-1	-	TGTGCCAGCAGTTTTGTTCGCGGAGGTCGGACTGAAGCTTTCTTT	CASSFVRGGRTEAFF
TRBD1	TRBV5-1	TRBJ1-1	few	TGCGCCAGCTCGGACAGGATGAACACTGAAGCTTTCTTT	CASSDRMNTEAFF
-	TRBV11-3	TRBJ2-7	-	TGTGCCAGCAGCTCTAGGCTAAGGCCCTACGAGCAGTACTTC	CASSSRLRPYEQYF
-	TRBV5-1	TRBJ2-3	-	TGCGCCAGCAGCCTACCCACAGATACGCAGTATTTT	CASSLPTDTQYF
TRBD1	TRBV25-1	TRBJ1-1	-	TGTGCCAGCAGTGGGGGACAGCTGAACACTGAAGCTTTCTTT	CASSGGQLNTEAFF
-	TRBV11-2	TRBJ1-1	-	TGTGCCAGCAGCCCGCCGGCCCGGGACACTGAAGCTTTCTTT	CASSPPARDTEAFF
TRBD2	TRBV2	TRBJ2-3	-	TGTGCCAGCAGTGAATTCGGCGGCGGGGGGCGAGGAACAGATACGCAGTATTTT	CASSEFGGGGRGTDTQYF
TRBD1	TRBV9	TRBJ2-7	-	TGTGCCAGCAGCTTGTACAGGGGTGGAGAGCAGTACTTC	CASSLYRGGEQYF
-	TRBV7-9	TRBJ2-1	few	TGTGCCAGCTCGGATGTAGCGGCCGAGCAGTTCTTC	CASSDVAAEQFF
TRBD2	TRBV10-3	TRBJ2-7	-	TGTGCCATCAGTGGAACGGGACTAGGCGTCAGCTCCAACGAGCAGTACTTC	CAISGTGLGVSSNEQYF
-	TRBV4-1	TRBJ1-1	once	TGCGCCAGCAGCATAAGGGGTGGGGCCACTGAAGCTTTCTTT	CASSIRGGATEAFF
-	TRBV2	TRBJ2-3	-	TGTGCCAGCCGGGGGTTTCAAGGGGATGTTAGCACAGATACGCAGTATTTT	CASRGFQGDVSTDTQYF
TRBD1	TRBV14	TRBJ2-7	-	TGTGCCAGCAGCCTCCGACAGGGACGGTTACACGAGCAGTACTTC	CASSLRQGRLHEQYF
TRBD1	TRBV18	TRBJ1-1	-	TGTGCCAGCTCATCCAAAATATTCCGACAGGGGGGAACTGAAGCTTTCTTT	CASSSKIFRQGGTEAFF
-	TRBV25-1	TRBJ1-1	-	TGTGCCAGCAGTGAGCCGACAGGCTTGAACACTGAAGCTTTCTTT	CASSEPTGLNTEAFF
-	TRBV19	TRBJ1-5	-	TGTGCCAGTAGTATTGACAGGTACAATCAGCCCCAGCATTTT	CASSIDRYNQPQHF
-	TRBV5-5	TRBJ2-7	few	TGTGCCAGCAGCTTTTTGGTCGGGAAGCCGGGAACGGAGCAGTACTTC	CASSFLVGKPGTEQYF
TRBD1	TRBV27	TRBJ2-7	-	TGTGCCAGCAGCGACAGGGGGCCGTACGAGCAGTACTTC	CASSDRGPYEQYF
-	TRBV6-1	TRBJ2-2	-	TGTGCCAGCAGAGAGGGACTTAAAGGCACCGGGGAGCTGTTTTTT	CASREGLKGTGELFF
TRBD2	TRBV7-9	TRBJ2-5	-	TGTGCCAGCAGCCCGGCGGAGGGGACTAGTCGGGAGACCCAGTACTTC	CASSPAEGTSRETQYF
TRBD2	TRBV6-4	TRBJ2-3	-	TGTGCCAGCAGTGACGCGGGAGGGCCTACAGATACGCAGTATTTT	CASSDAGGPTDTQYF
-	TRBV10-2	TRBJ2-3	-	TGCGCCAGCAGTTTAACAGCGGTGGGAGGCACAGATACGCAGTATTTT	CASSLTAVGGTDTQYF
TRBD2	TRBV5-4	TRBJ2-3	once	TGTGCCAGCAGCTTGGGGACTAGCGAAACAGATACGCAGTATTTT	CASSLGTSETDTQYF
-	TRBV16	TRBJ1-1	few	TGTGCCAGCAGCCAATACCCCGCAGGGGAAGACACTGAAGCTTTCTTT	CASSQYPAGEDTEAFF
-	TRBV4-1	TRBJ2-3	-	TGCGCCAGCAGCCAAGATCCACTCGTACGCACAGATACGCAGTATTTT	CASSQDPLVRTDTQYF
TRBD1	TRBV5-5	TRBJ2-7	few	TGTGCCAGCAGCTCCGGGACAGCTCCTTACGAGCAGTACTTC	CASSSGTAPYEQYF
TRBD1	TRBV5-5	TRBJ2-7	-	TGTGCCAGCAGCTTGGTTGGGACAGGGGCTCTCGAGCAGTACTTC	CASSLVGTGALEQYF
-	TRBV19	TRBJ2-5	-	TGTGCCAGTAGTATTGCGGGACCTGGGGAGACCCAGTACTTC	CASSIAGPGETQYF
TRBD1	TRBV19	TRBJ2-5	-	TGTGCCAGTAGTCAACCCGGGACAGGGGGAGAGACCCAGTACTTC	CASSQPGTGGETQYF
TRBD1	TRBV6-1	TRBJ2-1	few	TGTGCCAGCAGTGACGGACAGGCCAATGAGCAGTTCTTC	CASSDGQANEQFF
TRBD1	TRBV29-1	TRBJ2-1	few	TGCAGCGTTGCGGGGGACAGGGGCGGCAATGAGCAGTTCTTC	CSVAGDRGGNEQFF